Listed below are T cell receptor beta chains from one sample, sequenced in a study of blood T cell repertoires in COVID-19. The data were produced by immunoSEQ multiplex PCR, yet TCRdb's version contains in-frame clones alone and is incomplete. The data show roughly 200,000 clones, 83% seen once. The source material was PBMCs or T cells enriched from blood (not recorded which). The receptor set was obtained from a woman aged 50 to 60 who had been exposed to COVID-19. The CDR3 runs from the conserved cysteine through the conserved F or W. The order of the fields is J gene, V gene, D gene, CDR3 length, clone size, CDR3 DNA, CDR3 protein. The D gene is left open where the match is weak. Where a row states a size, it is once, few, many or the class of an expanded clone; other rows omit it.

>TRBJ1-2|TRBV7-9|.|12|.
TGTGCCAGCAGCTCCGGGGGAAATGGCTACACCTTC
CASSSGGNGYTF
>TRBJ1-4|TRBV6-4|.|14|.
TGTGCCAGCAGTGACCTGGCAGGGCCCGAAAAACTGTTTTTT
CASSDLAGPEKLFF
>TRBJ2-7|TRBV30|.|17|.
TGTGCCTGGAGTGTGACCCCCTTGGGCAGGGTATCCTACGAGCAGTACTTC
CAWSVTPLGRVSYEQYF
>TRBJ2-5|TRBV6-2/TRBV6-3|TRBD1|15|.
TGTGCCAGCAGTTATGTACAGGGGGCGTCGGAGGTCCAGTACTTC
CASSYVQGASEVQYF
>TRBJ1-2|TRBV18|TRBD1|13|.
TGTGCCAGCTCACCCCAGGGGGCTGGAGGCTACACCTTC
CASSPQGAGGYTF
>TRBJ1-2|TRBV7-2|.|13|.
TGTGCCAGCAGCTTAGCGCGTCTGCATGGCTACACCTTC
CASSLARLHGYTF
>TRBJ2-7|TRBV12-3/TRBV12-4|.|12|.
TGTGCCAGCAGGAGACATGGCTACGAGCAGTACTTC
CASRRHGYEQYF
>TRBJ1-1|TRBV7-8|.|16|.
TGTGCCAGCACCCTGCGGGGGGGGATCCAGCGCACTGAAGCTTTCTTT
CASTLRGGIQRTEAFF
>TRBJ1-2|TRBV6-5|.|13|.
TGTGCCAGCAGCACCAGGGGAAGCTATGGCTACACCTTC
CASSTRGSYGYTF
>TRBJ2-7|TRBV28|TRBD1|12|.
TGTGCCAGCAGCGGACAGGCCTACGAGCAGTACTTC
CASSGQAYEQYF
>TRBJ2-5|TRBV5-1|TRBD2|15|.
TGCGCCAGCAGCGCCTCTAGCGGGGCCGGGGGGACCCAGTACTTC
CASSASSGAGGTQYF
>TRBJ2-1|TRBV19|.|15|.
TGTGCCAGTCAGAGATCGGGGGGCGCCTACAATGAGCAGTTCTTC
CASQRSGGAYNEQFF
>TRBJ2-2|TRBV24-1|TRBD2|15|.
TGTGCCACCTCCTTGGGAGGGACGCTCACCGGGGAGCTGTTTTTT
CATSLGGTLTGELFF
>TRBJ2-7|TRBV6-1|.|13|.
TGTGCCAGCAGGACGGACGACAGTTACGAGCAGTACTTC
CASRTDDSYEQYF
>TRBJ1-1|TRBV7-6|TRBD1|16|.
TGTGCCAGCAGCTTGGGGACAGGGGAGGGGAAAGCTGAAGCTTTCTTT
CASSLGTGEGKAEAFF
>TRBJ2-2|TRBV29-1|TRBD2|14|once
TGCAACGTTGGAGGACTAGCGGGGGTCGGGGAGCTGTTTTTT
CNVGGLAGVGELFF
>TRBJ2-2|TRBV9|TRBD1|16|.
TGTGCCAGCAGCGTAGCAGGGGGCGCCAGGGGCGGGGAGCTGTTTTTT
CASSVAGGARGGELFF
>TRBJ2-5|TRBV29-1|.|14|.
TGCAGCGCCCGACCACAGGGTCTAGGGGAGACCCAGTACTTC
CSARPQGLGETQYF
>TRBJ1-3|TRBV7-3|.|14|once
TGTGCCAGCAGCCCAGACAGCTCTGGAAACACCATATATTTT
CASSPDSSGNTIYF
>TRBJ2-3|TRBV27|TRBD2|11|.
TGTGCCAGCGGGACTAGCGGATCGCAGTATTTT
CASGTSGSQYF
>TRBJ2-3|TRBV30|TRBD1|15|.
TGTGCCTGGAGTGCAGGGCAGGGGGCCACAGATACGCAGTATTTT
CAWSAGQGATDTQYF
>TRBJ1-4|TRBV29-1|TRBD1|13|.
TGCAGCGTCCGGACAGGGGGCGAGTTAAAACTGTTTTTT
CSVRTGGELKLFF
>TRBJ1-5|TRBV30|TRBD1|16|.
TGTGCCTGGAGCGATGCAGGCAGGGGGTTGAATCAGCCCCAGCATTTT
CAWSDAGRGLNQPQHF
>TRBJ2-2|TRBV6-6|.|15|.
TGTGCCAGCAGAGAACCCGGGACTAACACCGGGGAGCTGTTTTTT
CASREPGTNTGELFF
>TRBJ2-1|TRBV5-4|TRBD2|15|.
TGTGCCAGCAGCTTAGTAGCGGGGGGTTGGAATGAGCAGTTCTTC
CASSLVAGGWNEQFF
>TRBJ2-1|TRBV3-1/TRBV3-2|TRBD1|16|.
TGTGCCAGCAGCCTCACAGGAGACAGGGGGCGATTTGAGCAGTTCTTC
CASSLTGDRGRFEQFF
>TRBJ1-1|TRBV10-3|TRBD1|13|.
TGTGCCATCAGGGACGACAGGGCGACTGAAGCTTTCTTT
CAIRDDRATEAFF